This T cell receptor (beta chain) is from a study of identifying expanded T cells in peripheral blood. Collection occurred without any documented infections or immune events in donors. Comments on this clone: Its target is not known.

General study findings and limits: About 1.2 clones differed between technical replicates, versus approximately 17 and 20 over time. Across healthy donors, higher total template counts meant significantly greater approximately two-week count variance.

The table came from immunoSEQ multiplex PCR; TCRdb's copy has only in-frame clones and leaves some out. The sample carries more than 75,000 clones, 70% to 90% recorded once. Trimming cost V 7 bases and J 4 bases, with 10 bases left between them. The V gene's germline CDR1 is SEHNR and CDR2 FQNEAQ (reference sequence). The CDR3 extends over 12 amino acids. This TCR was recovered from a person aged 18-70 years in good health. V usage is TRBV7-9 and J usage is TRBJ1-2; D unclear. The sequenced sample consisted of blood. The CDR3 DNA follows: TGTGCCAGCACGGTGGCTGGCTATGGCTACACCTTC. It is translated as CASTVAGYGYTF.